A selection of T cell receptor beta chains follows, all from one sample in a study of blood T cell repertoires in COVID-19. Measured with immunoSEQ multiplex PCR; TCRdb has only the in-frame clones, and not every one. In the table there are approximately 25,000 clones, approximately 75% of which are singletons. The sample consisted of peripheral blood. The source of these receptors is a middle-aged man with COVID-19, enrolled during active disease. The CDR3 runs from the conserved cysteine through the conserved F or W.

v_call: TRBV6-2/TRBV6-3; cdr3_length: 14; cdr3_aa: CASSLDRGGQPQHF
v_call: TRBV7-6; cdr3_length: 15; cdr3_aa: CASRSGGGLNTEAFF
v_call: TRBV28; cdr3_length: 12; cdr3_aa: CASIRHDTEAFF
v_call: TRBV6-5; cdr3_length: 15; cdr3_aa: CASSLSSAPTDTQYF
v_call: TRBV5-6; cdr3_length: 15; cdr3_aa: CASSWGTSERGEQFF
v_call: TRBV10-1; cdr3_length: 15; cdr3_aa: CASSEQGQGNEKLFF
v_call: TRBV6-1; cdr3_length: 14; cdr3_aa: CASSDTGFREKLFF
v_call: TRBV7-9; cdr3_length: 11; cdr3_aa: CASSLTDEQYF
v_call: TRBV30; cdr3_length: 15; cdr3_aa: CAWSHRDRGNNEQFF
v_call: TRBV5-1; cdr3_length: 15; cdr3_aa: CASSLDITSYNEQFF
v_call: TRBV7-2; cdr3_length: 14; cdr3_aa: CASSLSRSTDTQYF